The clone carrying this TCR beta chain was detected ten times or more. TCRdb re-called the RT-PCR reads with MiXCR, one entry per CDR3 protein. The table records about 680,000 distinct CDR3 sequences, over 12% of them present only once. In germline, CDR1 is SGHRS, CDR2 YFSETQ. V was trimmed by 0 bases and J by 2 bases, leaving 12 bases between them. The length of the CDR3 is 15 residues. The chain joins TRBV5-1 to TRBJ2-7; D is uncertain. The sequence was obtained from a female donor in good health, serving as a healthy control. Sequenced input: memory CD4+ T cells from blood. The CDR3 sequence is CASSLVPSPAYEQYF. The CDR3 DNA is TGCGCCAGCAGCTTGGTTCCGTCCCCCGCCTACGAGCAGTACTTC.